This TCR beta chain was documented in a study of blood T cell repertoires in COVID-19. Across the whole study: Samples of COVID-19 (acute and convalescent) were obtained from the United States, Italy and Spain. T cells, B-cell-depleted T cells, or PBMCs supplied cDNA or gDNA.

Source study methods: Using reference gene primer amplification, nucleated cell counts were estimated. The repertoire was sequenced with immunoSEQ multiplex PCR; TCRdb's copy has only in-frame clones and lacks some. The V and J calls and clone size are taken from that table; D and trimming were inferred from the DNA. Here the sample spans just over 150,000 clones, around nine tenths being singletons. This clone was recorded once. Sequences were obtained from peripheral blood. This receptor was obtained from a woman aged 70-85 years with acute or convalescent COVID-19.

Here the CDR3 DNA reads TGTGCCAGCAGTGCAGGACAGGGGATGAACACTGAAGCTTTCTTT. Protein: CASSAGQGMNTEAFF. The rearrangement joins TRBV6-6 to TRBJ1-1; 9 positions match TRBD1. The CDR3 sequence is 15 residues long. Trimming took 5 bases from V and 0 from J; bases not matched to a gene: 4. The V gene's germline CDR1 is MNHNY and CDR2 SVGAGI (reference sequence).